The rows below give T cell receptor beta chains drawn from one sample of a study of molecular identifiers for immune sequencing clone quantification. TCRdb re-called the PCR reads with MiXCR, one entry per CDR3 protein. Among around 460,000 distinct CDR3 sequences listed, less than 30% were seen once. The specimen sequenced was naive CD8+ T cells from blood, with Jurkat cell RNA spiked in. These receptors originate from a human donor in good health. Some libraries in this study had Jurkat cell RNA spiked in. Both conserved end residues are part of each CDR3. Fields, in order: V gene, D gene, clone size, J gene, CDR3 length, CDR3 protein, CDR3 DNA. D genes are given only for firm matches. Some rows mark clone size as missing; the rest say once, few, many or name a class of expanded clone.

TRBV19	.	.	TRBJ1-5	12	CASSIGGLPQHF	TGTGCCAGTAGTATAGGGGGGCTCCCCCAGCATTTT
TRBV27	TRBD2	.	TRBJ2-4	21	CASSPISGGAGGNLRTNIQYF	TGTGCCAGCAGTCCGATCTCCGGGGGTGCGGGGGGGAATCTGAGAACGAACATTCAGTACTTC
TRBV6-2/TRBV6-3	.	.	TRBJ2-2	13	CASRDSNTGELFF	TGTGCCAGCCGGGACTCCAACACCGGGGAGCTGTTTTTT
TRBV20-1	TRBD2	.	TRBJ2-7	15	CSARPSGDLPYEQYF	TGCAGTGCTAGACCTAGCGGCGACCTTCCCTACGAGCAGTACTTC
TRBV4-3	TRBD2	once	TRBJ2-7	18	CSSSREWTSGIGSYEQYF	TGCTCCAGCAGCCGAGAGTGGACTAGCGGGATTGGGTCCTACGAGCAGTACTTC
TRBV12-3/TRBV12-4	.	.	TRBJ2-1	13	CASSRDGGWEQFF	TGTGCCAGCAGCCGGGACGGGGGATGGGAGCAGTTCTTC
TRBV12-3/TRBV12-4	.	.	TRBJ2-5	16	CASSASGTRAKETQYF	TGTGCCAGCAGTGCATCCGGGACGCGGGCCAAAGAGACCCAGTACTTC
TRBV3-1	.	.	TRBJ1-1	16	CASSQDKQGGDTEAFF	TGTGCCAGCAGCCAAGATAAGCAGGGAGGCGACACTGAAGCTTTCTTT
TRBV6-2/TRBV6-3	TRBD1	.	TRBJ2-7	16	CASSYSMARGHHEQYF	TGTGCCAGCAGTTACTCGATGGCCAGGGGGCATCACGAGCAGTACTTC
TRBV5-1	.	few	TRBJ2-1	12	CASSPGHGEQFF	TGCGCCAGCAGCCCGGGGCACGGTGAGCAGTTCTTC
TRBV6-1	TRBD1	few	TRBJ2-5	14	CASSDWTGEETQYF	TGTGCCAGCAGTGATTGGACAGGGGAAGAGACCCAGTACTTC
TRBV14	TRBD1	.	TRBJ1-1	14	CASSPNRQGPRAFF	TGTGCCAGCAGCCCCAACAGACAGGGCCCGAGAGCTTTCTTT
TRBV20-1	.	.	TRBJ2-5	13	CSARGWQQETQYF	TGCAGTGCTAGAGGCTGGCAACAAGAGACCCAGTACTTC
TRBV2	TRBD2	many	TRBJ2-3	16	CASSPRLAGSTDTQYF	TGTGCCAGCAGTCCAAGACTAGCGGGGAGCACAGATACGCAGTATTTT
TRBV2	TRBD2	many	TRBJ2-3	19	CASIGRTSGGASFQDTQYF	TGTGCCAGCATCGGCCGGACTAGCGGGGGGGCCAGCTTTCAAGATACGCAGTATTTT
TRBV11-2	.	.	TRBJ1-5	16	CASSLGGAGAIQPQHF	TGTGCCAGCAGCTTAGGAGGGGCGGGGGCAATTCAGCCCCAGCATTTT
TRBV9	TRBD1	few	TRBJ1-2	15	CASSSPGQGPYGYTF	TGTGCCAGCAGCTCGCCGGGACAGGGCCCCTATGGCTACACCTTC
TRBV2	TRBD2	many	TRBJ2-5	15	CASSNGLAYQETQYF	TGTGCCAGCAGTAACGGACTAGCGTACCAAGAGACCCAGTACTTC
TRBV5-5	.	many	TRBJ1-5	16	CASSLEGAWGNQPQHF	TGTGCCAGCAGCTTGGAAGGGGCTTGGGGCAATCAGCCCCAGCATTTT
TRBV18	TRBD2	.	TRBJ2-3	16	CASSPPGGGVRNTQYF	TGTGCCAGCTCACCACCAGGCGGGGGGGTCCGGAATACGCAGTATTTT
TRBV6-5	TRBD1	once	TRBJ1-4	15	CASSDRGTYNEELFF	TGTGCCAGCTCCGACAGGGGGACCTATAATGAAGAACTGTTTTTT
TRBV4-3	.	many	TRBJ2-7	14	CASSPNQHRYEQYF	TGCGCCAGCAGCCCGAATCAACACCGATACGAGCAGTACTTC
TRBV11-2	TRBD1	many	TRBJ1-1	14	CASSFRQGNTEAFF	TGTGCCAGCAGCTTCAGACAGGGGAACACTGAAGCTTTCTTT
TRBV20-1	TRBD1	.	TRBJ2-4	10	CSALDRGQYF	TGCAGTGCTTTGGACAGGGGTCAGTACTTC
TRBV4-1	.	.	TRBJ2-7	17	CASSRFAGSLGSYEQYF	TGCGCCAGCAGCCGTTTCGCCGGGTCCCTCGGCTCCTACGAGCAGTACTTC
TRBV5-4	.	few	TRBJ1-3	16	CASSLVGFGPGNTIYF	TGTGCCAGCAGCTTGGTAGGATTTGGACCTGGAAACACCATATATTTT
TRBV27	.	.	TRBJ2-7	15	CASSPYRTGSYAPSF	TGTGCCAGCAGCCCCTATAGGACGGGTTCCTACGCGCCGTCCTTC
TRBV30	.	many	TRBJ2-7	14	CAWNPFASSYEQYF	TGTGCCTGGAATCCCTTCGCCAGCTCCTACGAGCAGTACTTC
TRBV13	.	.	TRBJ2-1	15	CASSPGPGSHNEQFF	TGTGCCAGCAGTCCGGGACCGGGCTCTCACAATGAGCAGTTCTTC
TRBV6-5	.	few	TRBJ2-3	14	CASSPESEENTQYF	TGTGCCAGCAGTCCGGAAAGTGAGGAAAATACGCAGTATTTT
TRBV30	TRBD2	.	TRBJ2-4	17	CAWSVIPAGRFKNIQYF	TGTGCCTGGAGTGTAATACCAGCGGGAAGGTTCAAAAACATTCAGTACTTC
TRBV20-1	TRBD1	few	TRBJ2-7	14	CSAKPRQGSEEQYF	TGCAGTGCTAAGCCCCGACAGGGATCGGAGGAGCAGTACTTC
TRBV7-9	TRBD1	few	TRBJ1-4	16	CASSLELTGGDEKLFF	TGTGCCAGCAGCTTAGAACTGACAGGGGGCGATGAAAAACTGTTTTTT
TRBV27	.	many	TRBJ1-5	15	CASSLTVYSNQPQHF	TGTGCCAGCAGTTTGACAGTTTATAGCAATCAGCCCCAGCATTTT
TRBV5-1	TRBD1	many	TRBJ1-1	14	CASRPDRSNTEAFF	TGCGCCAGCAGACCGGACAGGTCGAACACTGAAGCTTTCTTT
TRBV4-1	.	.	TRBJ1-1	16	CASSQDRKEGFPAAFF	TGCGCCAGCAGCCAAGATAGGAAGGAAGGATTCCCTGCAGCTTTCTTT
TRBV9	TRBD1	.	TRBJ2-2	16	CASSFLSDRDTGELFF	TGTGCCAGCAGCTTCTTGTCGGACAGGGACACCGGGGAGCTGTTTTTT
TRBV6-7	.	many	TRBJ2-4	13	CASSGLAKNIQYF	TGTGCCAGCAGTGGCTTAGCCAAAAACATTCAGTACTTC
TRBV6-2/TRBV6-3	TRBD2	.	TRBJ2-3	17	CASSYSIVAGALLTQYF	TGTGCCAGCAGTTACTCGATAGTAGCGGGGGCCCTCCTGACGCAGTATTTT
TRBV7-9	.	few	TRBJ2-1	14	CASSPPRRGDEQFF	TGTGCCAGCAGCCCCCCGCGCAGGGGGGATGAGCAGTTCTTC
TRBV2	.	many	TRBJ1-4	17	CASSPDASRATNEKLFF	TGTGCCAGCAGTCCAGACGCAAGCCGCGCAACTAATGAAAAACTGTTTTTT
TRBV20-1	TRBD2	.	TRBJ2-3	15	CSASLAGIRTDTQYF	TGCAGTGCTAGTCTAGCGGGAATACGCACAGATACGCAGTATTTT
TRBV12-3/TRBV12-4	TRBD2	.	TRBJ2-2	18	CASSFFLAGGSNTGELFF	TGTGCCAGCAGCTTTTTTCTAGCGGGGGGATCAAACACCGGGGAGCTGTTTTTT
TRBV27	.	few	TRBJ2-7	15	CASGLHGDNSYEQYF	TGTGCCAGCGGTTTACACGGGGACAACTCCTACGAGCAGTACTTC
TRBV7-6	.	.	TRBJ2-5	16	CASSLARSGGEETQYF	TGTGCCAGCAGCTTAGCTCGAAGCGGCGGGGAGGAGACCCAGTACTTC